The clone carrying this T cell receptor beta chain was observed a handful of times. Its matching antigen is unknown. Using a J-beta primer mix together with a sample-barcoded 5' primer, a second PCR was run for about 6 to 11 cycles. With 12 random nucleotides, a template-switch adaptor tagged each individual cDNA molecule. TCRdb ran MiXCR on the 5' RACE reads and lists one entry per CDR3 protein. This table holds roughly 1,800,000 distinct CDR3 sequences, about 50% found once. This record belongs to a study of blood T cells in healthy people across ages. Whole-study results and caveats: As naive T cell percentage varied, TCR beta diversity correlated strongly with it.

V dropped 6 bases and J dropped 4; count of bases not matched to a gene: 4. The length of the CDR3 is 13 residues. The V call is TRBV12-3 or TRBV12-4, the J call TRBJ1-2; 8 bases match TRBD1. Sample: blood. The receptor's source is a woman between 35 and 50 years old in good health. This chain's CDR3 is CASRDRVGYGYTF. DNA of the CDR3: TGTGCCAGCAGGGACAGGGTTGGCTATGGCTACACCTTC.